Listed here is a single T cell receptor beta chain. Its antigen is unknown. Per-base qualities were not stored, and no clone one base away is much larger. The record originates from a study of blood T cell repertoires in COVID-19 (TCRdb year 2020). Regarding the study in general: Collaborator samples came from the United States, Italy and Spain and covered acute and convalescent phases of COVID-19. The prospective study material was composed of cDNA or gDNA derived from T cells, B-cell-depleted T cells, or PBMCs. The dataset comprised deeply sampled blood TCRbeta repertoires from subjects exposed to, actively infected with, or recovered from COVID-19. The repertoires were released in a freely available public database intended as a resource for research on the immune response to SARS-CoV-2. The samples were drawn from the first 160 participants of the ongoing ImmuneRACE study and from 1,200 or so subjects provided by 6 global collaborators. A de-identified subject ID, COVID-19 status, age in years and sex were almost always included in the sample metadata. HLA class I and class II types, where available, came from metadata supplied by the sample provider rather than from assay-based typing.

As encoded in the germline V gene, CDR1 is SGHTA while CDR2 is FQGNSA. From cysteine to phenylalanine, the CDR3 is 15 amino acids long. CDR3 DNA only is kept here, 45 bases in frame from base 1. At the junction V is shortened by 1 base and J by 2 bases, with 12 bases in between. The study at large found these results: The amount of clinical and demographic metadata varied by source and participant and was provided uncurated.

Each collaborating institution followed its own protocols to collect whole blood in K2EDTA tubes. For TCRbeta analysis, collaborators shipped samples as frozen whole blood, isolated PBMCs, or DNA extracted from either of those sample types. TCRbeta CDR3 regions were amplified from genomic DNA using the immunoSEQ Assay, a bias-controlled multiplex PCR. The authors' pipeline ran thus. The number of nucleated cells in each sample was estimated from the amplification of reference gene primers within the assay. To quantify the absolute abundance of each unique TCRbeta CDR3 rearrangement, sequence reads were collapsed and filtered. For each sample, productive Simpson clonality was calculated as the square root of Simpson's diversity index across productive rearrangements. Drawn from immuneACCESS, this table holds only the in-frame rearrangements with V and J called that TCRdb kept. Clones are partly lost; checked studies trace under half to an unresolved V gene and leave the rest unexplained. Clonal size and the V and J genes are those of that table, whereas D and trimming came from the DNA. The sample data list about 120,000 clones, and about 79% of these were observed just once. The ten most abundant clones make up 2.3% of the sample.

The V gene is TRBV7-2 and the J gene is TRBJ2-7; 6 matching bases give a weak D call of TRBD2. Sequenced sample: peripheral blood. The sequence was collected from a man aged 70-80 years with acute or convalescent COVID-19. The nucleotide sequence is TGTGCCAGCAGCTTAGAGGGCGGGGCCCCCTACGAGCAGTACTTC. Its protein product is CASSLEGGAPYEQYF.